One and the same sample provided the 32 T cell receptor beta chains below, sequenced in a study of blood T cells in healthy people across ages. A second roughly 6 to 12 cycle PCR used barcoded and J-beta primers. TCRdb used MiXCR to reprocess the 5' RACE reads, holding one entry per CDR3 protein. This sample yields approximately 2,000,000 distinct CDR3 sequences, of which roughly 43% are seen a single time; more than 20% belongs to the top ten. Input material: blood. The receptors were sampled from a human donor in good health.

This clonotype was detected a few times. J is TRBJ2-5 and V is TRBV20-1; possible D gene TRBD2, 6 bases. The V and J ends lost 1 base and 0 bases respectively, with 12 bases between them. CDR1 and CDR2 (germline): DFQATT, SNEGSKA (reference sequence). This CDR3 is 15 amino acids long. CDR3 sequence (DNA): TGCAGTGCTAGAGGGGAGCGGGCGTACCAAGAGACCCAGTACTTC. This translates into CSARGERAYQETQYF.

The CDR3 spells CSARSSTGSEYEQYF. CDR3 bases: TGCAGTGCTAGGTCCTCTACAGGATCGGAGTACGAGCAGTACTTC. V gene TRBV20-1 combines with J gene TRBJ2-7; D is perhaps TRBD1 (5 bases). The CDR3 runs 15 residues. Germline V lookup: CDR1 DFQATT, CDR2 SNEGSKA (reference sequence). Trimming pared 3 bases from V and 4 bases from J, leaving 19 bases between.

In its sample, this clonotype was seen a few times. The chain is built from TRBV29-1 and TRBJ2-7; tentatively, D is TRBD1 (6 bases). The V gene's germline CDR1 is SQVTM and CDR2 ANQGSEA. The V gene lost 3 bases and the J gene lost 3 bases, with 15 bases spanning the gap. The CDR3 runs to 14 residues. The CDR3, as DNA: TGCAGCGTTGACGCAGGGGATACTAACTACGAGCAGTACTTC. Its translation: CSVDAGDTNYEQYF.

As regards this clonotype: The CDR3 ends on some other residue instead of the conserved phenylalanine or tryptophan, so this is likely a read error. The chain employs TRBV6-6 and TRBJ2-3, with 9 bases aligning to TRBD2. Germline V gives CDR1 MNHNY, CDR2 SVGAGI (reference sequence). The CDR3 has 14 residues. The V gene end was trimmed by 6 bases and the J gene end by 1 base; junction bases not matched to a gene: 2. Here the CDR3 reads CASSQRGGTDTQYV. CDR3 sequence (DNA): TGTGCCAGCAGCCAGCGGGGGGGCACAGATACGCAGTATGTT.

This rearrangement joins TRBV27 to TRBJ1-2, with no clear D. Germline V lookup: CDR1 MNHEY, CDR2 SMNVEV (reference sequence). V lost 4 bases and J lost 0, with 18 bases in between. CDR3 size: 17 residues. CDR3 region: CASSSLGGVGTNYGYTF. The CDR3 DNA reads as TGTGCCAGCAGTTCCTTGGGCGGGGTCGGGACTAACTATGGCTACACCTTC.

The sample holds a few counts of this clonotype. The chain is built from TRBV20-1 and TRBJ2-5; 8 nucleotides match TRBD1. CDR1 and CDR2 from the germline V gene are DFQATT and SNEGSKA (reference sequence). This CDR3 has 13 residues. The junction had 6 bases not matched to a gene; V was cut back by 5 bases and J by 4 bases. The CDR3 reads CSAGTGGLETQYF. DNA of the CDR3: TGCAGTGCTGGCACAGGGGGATTAGAGACCCAGTACTTC.

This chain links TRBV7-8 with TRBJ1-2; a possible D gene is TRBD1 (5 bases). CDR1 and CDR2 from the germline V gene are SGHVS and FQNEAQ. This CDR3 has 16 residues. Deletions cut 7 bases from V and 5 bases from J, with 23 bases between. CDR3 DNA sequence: TGTGCCAGCACCATATACCGGGACCCGGGCTTTTATGGCTACACCTTC. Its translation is CASTIYRDPGFYGYTF. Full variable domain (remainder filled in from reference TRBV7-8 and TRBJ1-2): GAGVSQSPRYKVAKRGQDVALRCDPISGHVSLFWYQQALGQGPEFLTYFQNEAQLDKSGLPSDRFFAERPEGSVSTLKIQRTQQEDSAVYLCASTIYRDPGFYGYTFGSGTRLTVV.

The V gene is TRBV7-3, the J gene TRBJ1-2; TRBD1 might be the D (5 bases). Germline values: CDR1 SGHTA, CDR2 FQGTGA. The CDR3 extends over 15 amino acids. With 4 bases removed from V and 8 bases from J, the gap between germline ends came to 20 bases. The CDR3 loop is CASSSPEGTPGGYTF. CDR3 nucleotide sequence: TGTGCCAGCAGCTCCCCCGAGGGCACCCCAGGGGGCTACACCTTC. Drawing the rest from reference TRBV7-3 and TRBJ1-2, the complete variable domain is GAGVSQTPSNKVTEKGKYVELRCDPISGHTALYWYRQSLGQGPEFLIYFQGTGAADDSGLPNDRFFAVRPEGSVSTLKIQRTERGDSAVYLCASSSPEGTPGGYTFGSGTRLTVV.

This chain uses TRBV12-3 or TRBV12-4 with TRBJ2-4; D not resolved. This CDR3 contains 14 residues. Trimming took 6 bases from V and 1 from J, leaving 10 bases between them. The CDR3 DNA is TGTGCCAGCAGCCGGAGTCAGGCCAAAAACATTCAGTACTTC. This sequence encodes CASSRSQAKNIQYF.

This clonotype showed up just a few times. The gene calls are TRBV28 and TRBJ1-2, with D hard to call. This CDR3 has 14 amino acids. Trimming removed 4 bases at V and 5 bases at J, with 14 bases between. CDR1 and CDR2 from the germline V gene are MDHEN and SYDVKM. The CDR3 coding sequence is TGTGCCAGCAGTTCAGTCTACAGCGCGTATGGCTACACCTTC. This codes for CASSSVYSAYGYTF.

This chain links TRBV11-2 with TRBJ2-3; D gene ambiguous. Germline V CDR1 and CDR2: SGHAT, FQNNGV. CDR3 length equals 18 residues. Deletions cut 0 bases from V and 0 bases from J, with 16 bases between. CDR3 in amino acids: CASSLDLSLTLSTDTQYF. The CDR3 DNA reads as TGTGCCAGCAGCTTAGATCTTTCACTTACCTTGAGCACAGATACGCAGTATTTT.

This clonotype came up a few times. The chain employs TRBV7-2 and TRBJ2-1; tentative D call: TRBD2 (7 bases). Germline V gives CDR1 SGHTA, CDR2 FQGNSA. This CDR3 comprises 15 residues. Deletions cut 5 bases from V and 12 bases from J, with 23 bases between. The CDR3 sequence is CASSARAGASEVQFF. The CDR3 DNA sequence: TGTGCCAGCAGCGCGAGGGCGGGGGCCTCGGAGGTGCAGTTCTTC. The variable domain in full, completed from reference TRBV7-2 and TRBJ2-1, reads GAGVSQSPSNKVTEKGKDVELRCDPISGHTALYWYRQSLGQGLEFLIYFQGNSAPDKSGLPSDRFSAERTGGSVSTLTIQRTQQEDSAVYLCASSARAGASEVQFFGPGTRLTVL.

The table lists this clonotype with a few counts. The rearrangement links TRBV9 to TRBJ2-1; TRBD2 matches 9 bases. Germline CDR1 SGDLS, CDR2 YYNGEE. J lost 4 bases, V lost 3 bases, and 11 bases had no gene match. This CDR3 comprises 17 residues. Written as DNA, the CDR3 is TGTGCCAGCAGCGCCCAGCGGGGGGCCTTATTATACAATGAGCAGTTCTTC. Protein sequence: CASSAQRGALLYNEQFF.

CDR3 sequence: CASTSQVVYNSPLHF. In nucleotides, the CDR3 is TGTGCCAGCACCTCACAGGTAGTCTATAATTCACCCCTCCACTTT. The chain joins TRBV6-1 to TRBJ1-6; D may be TRBD1 (5 bases). The CDR3 sequence is 15 residues long. With 7 bases removed from V and 3 bases from J, the gap between germline ends came to 13 bases. Looked up from germline, CDR1 is MNHNS and CDR2 is SASEGT.

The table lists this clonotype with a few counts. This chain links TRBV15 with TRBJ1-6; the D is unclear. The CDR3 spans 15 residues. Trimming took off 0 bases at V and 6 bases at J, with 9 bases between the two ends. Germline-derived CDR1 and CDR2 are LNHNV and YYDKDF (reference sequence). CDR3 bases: TGTGCCACCAGCAGAGATATGGGCTCTAATTCACCCCTCCACTTT. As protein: CATSRDMGSNSPLHF. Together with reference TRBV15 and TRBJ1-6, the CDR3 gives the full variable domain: DAMVIQNPRYQVTQFGKPVTLSCSQTLNHNVMYWYQQKSSQAPKLLFHYYDKDFNNEADTPDNFQSRRPNTSFCFLDIRSPGLGDTAMYLCATSRDMGSNSPLHFGNGTRLTVT.

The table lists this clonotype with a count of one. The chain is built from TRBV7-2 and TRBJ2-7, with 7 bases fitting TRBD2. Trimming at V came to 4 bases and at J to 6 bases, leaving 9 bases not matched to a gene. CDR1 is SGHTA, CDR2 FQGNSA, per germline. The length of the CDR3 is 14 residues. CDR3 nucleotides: TGTGCCAGCAGCTGGGGGGGTGTACGGTCCGAGCAGTACTTC. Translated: CASSWGGVRSEQYF.

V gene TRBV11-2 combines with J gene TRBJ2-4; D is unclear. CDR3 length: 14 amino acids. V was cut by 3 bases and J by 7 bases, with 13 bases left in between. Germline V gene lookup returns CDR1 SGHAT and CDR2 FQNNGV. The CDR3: CASSFTDAYNIQYF. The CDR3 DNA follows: TGTGCCAGCAGCTTTACGGATGCGTATAACATTCAGTACTTC.

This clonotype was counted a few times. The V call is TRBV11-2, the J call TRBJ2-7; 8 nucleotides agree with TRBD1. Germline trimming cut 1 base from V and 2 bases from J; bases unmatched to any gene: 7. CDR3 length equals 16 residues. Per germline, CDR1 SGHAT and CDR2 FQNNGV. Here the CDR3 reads CASSLAFRGPTYEQYF. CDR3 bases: TGTGCCAGCAGCTTAGCGTTCAGGGGGCCCACCTACGAGCAGTACTTC. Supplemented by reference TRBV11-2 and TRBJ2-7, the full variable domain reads EAGVAQSPRYKIIEKRQSVAFWCNPISGHATLYWYQQILGQGPKLLIQFQNNGVVDDSQLPKDRFSAERLKGVDSTLKIQPAKLEDSAVYLCASSLAFRGPTYEQYFGPGTRLTVT.

CDR3 amino acids: CASGVGGKTQYF. As DNA, the CDR3 is TGTGCCAGTGGGGTTGGGGGAAAGACCCAGTACTTC. The chain joins TRBV28 to TRBJ2-5; the D call may be TRBD1 or TRBD2 (5 bases each). This CDR3 is built from 12 residues. Germline lookup yields CDR1 MDHEN and CDR2 SYDVKM. Trimming pared 9 bases from V and 6 bases from J, leaving 14 bases between. The whole variable domain, filled in from reference TRBV28 and TRBJ2-5, reads DVKVTQSSRYLVKRTGEKVFLECVQDMDHENMFWYRQDPGLGLRLIYFSYDVKMKEKGDIPEGYSVSREKKERFSLILESASTNQTSMYLCASGVGGKTQYFGPGTRLLVL.

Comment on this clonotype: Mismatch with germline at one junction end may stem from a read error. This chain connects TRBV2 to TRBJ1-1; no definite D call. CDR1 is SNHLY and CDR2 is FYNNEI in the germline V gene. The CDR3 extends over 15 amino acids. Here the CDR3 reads CASSDRPRSNTESFF. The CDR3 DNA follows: TGTGCCAGCAGTGATCGTCCGCGCTCGAACACTGAATCTTTCTTT.

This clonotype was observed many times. The CDR3 sequence: CASSHYDSPETPGANVLTF. DNA of the CDR3: TGTGCCAGCAGCCATTACGACAGCCCAGAAACCCCTGGGGCCAACGTCCTGACTTTC. The chain couples TRBV4-2 to TRBJ2-6; possibly TRBD1 for D (5 bases). This CDR3 has 19 residues. Germline-derived CDR1 and CDR2 are LGHNA and YNFKEQ. V lost 3 bases and J lost 2, with 20 bases in between.

The CDR3 loop reads CASSQGPAEKLFF. The CDR3 DNA sequence: TGTGCCAGCAGTCAAGGCCCTGCGGAAAAACTGTTTTTT. V is TRBV25-1 and J is TRBJ1-4; no reliable D call. The CDR3 is 13 residues long. CDR1 MGHDK and CDR2 SYGVNS come from the germline V gene. The V end lost 5 bases, the J end lost 8 bases, and 12 bases lay between the germline ends.

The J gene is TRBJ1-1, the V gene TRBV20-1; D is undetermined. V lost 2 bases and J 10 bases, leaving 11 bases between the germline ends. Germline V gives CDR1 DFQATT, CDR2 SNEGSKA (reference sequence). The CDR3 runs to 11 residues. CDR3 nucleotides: TGCAGTGCTAGAACCGGCCGGGGAGCTTTCTTT. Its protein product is CSARTGRGAFF.

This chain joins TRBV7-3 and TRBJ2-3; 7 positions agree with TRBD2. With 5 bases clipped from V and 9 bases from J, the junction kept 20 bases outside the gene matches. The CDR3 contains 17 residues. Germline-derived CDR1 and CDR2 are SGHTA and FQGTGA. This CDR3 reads CASSPRAGLGTDTTQYF. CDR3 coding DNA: TGTGCCAGCAGCCCCCGAGCGGGGTTAGGCACAGATACGACGCAGTATTTT.

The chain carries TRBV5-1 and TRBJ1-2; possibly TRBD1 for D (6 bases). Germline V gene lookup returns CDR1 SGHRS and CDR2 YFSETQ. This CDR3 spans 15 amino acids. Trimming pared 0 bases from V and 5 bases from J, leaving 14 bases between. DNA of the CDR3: TGCGCCAGCAGCTTGGCGCGGGGGCCGAGGTATGGCTACACCTTC. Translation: CASSLARGPRYGYTF. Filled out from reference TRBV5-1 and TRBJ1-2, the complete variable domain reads KAGVTQTPRYLIKTRGQQVTLSCSPISGHRSVSWYQQTPGQGLQFLFEYFSETQRNKGNFPGRFSGRQFSNSRSEMNVSTLELGDSALYLCASSLARGPRYGYTFGSGTRLTVV.

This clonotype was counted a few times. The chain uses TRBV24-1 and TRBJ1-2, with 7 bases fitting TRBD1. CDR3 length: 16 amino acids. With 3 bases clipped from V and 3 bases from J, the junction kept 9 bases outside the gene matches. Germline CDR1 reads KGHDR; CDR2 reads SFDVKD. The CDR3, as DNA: TGTGCCACCAGTGATAACAGGGCCAGGGGGTACTATGGCTACACCTTC. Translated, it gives CATSDNRARGYYGYTF.

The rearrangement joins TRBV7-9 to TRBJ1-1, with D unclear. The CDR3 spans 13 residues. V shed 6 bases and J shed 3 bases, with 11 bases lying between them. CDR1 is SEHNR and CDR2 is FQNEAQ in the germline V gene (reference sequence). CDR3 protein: CASRPRDYTEAFF. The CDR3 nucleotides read TGTGCCAGCAGGCCCCGGGATTACACTGAAGCTTTCTTT.

CDR3 sequence: CSAPRTGGNEQYF. The DNA of the CDR3 is TGCAGTGCTCCCAGGACAGGGGGCAACGAGCAGTACTTC. The V and J genes are TRBV20-1 and TRBJ2-5; TRBD1 agrees at 11 bases. The DNA end favors TRBJ2-7, so the J call may be wrong. In germline, CDR1 is DFQATT, CDR2 SNEGSKA (reference sequence). The CDR3 loop spans 13 amino acids.

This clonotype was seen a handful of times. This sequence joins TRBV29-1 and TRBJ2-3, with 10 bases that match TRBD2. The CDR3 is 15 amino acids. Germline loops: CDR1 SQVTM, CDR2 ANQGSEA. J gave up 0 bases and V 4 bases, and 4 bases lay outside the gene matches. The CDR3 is CSVGRAGGSTDTQYF. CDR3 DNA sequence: TGCAGCGTTGGAAGAGCGGGGGGGAGCACAGATACGCAGTATTTT.

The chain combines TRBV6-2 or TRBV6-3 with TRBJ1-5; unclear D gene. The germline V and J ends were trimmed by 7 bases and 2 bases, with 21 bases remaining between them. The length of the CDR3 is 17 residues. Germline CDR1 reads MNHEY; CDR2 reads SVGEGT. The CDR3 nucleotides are TGTGCCAGCACTCCAATTCCAGGACGAGGCGGCAATCAGCCCCAGCATTTT. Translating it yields CASTPIPGRGGNQPQHF.

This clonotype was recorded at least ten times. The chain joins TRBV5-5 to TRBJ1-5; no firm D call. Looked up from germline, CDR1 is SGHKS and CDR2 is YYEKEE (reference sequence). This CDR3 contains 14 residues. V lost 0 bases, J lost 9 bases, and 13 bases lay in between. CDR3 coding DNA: TGTGCCAGCAGCTTGGAACAGCAAGATACGCCCCAGCATTTT. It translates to CASSLEQQDTPQHF.

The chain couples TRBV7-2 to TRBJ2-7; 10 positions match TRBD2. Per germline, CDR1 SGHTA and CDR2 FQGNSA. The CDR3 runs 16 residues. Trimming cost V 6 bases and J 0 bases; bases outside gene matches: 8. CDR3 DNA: TGTGCCAGCAGTCGGGGCCTAGCGGGGGTCTCCTACGAGCAGTACTTC. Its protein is CASSRGLAGVSYEQYF.